The 26 T cell receptor beta chains given below trace back to one sample, sequenced in a study of vaccination effects on CD4 cells after COVID-19 (dated by TCRdb to 2021 to 2024). Library preparation was by the immunoSEQ multiplex PCR assay. Drawn from immuneACCESS, this table holds only the in-frame rearrangements with V and J called that TCRdb kept. Clones are partly lost; checked studies trace under half to an unresolved V gene and leave the rest unexplained. The sample table holds about 43,000 clones, of which roughly 79% were seen once. Of the sample, roughly a tenth is held by the ten largest clones. In the ViraFEST assay, PBMC were stimulated with viral peptide pools, and antigen-specific CD4+ T cell clonotypes were then identified by expansion using TCR sequencing. After about 9 days of culture, CD4+ T cells were isolated with the EasySep CD4+ T cell isolation kit. None of the healthy vaccine recipients had a prior SARS-CoV-2 infection, which was confirmed by nucleocapsid antibody tests that came back negative both before and after vaccination.

These TCRs are of unknown antigen specificity. The sample consisted of CD4+ T cells from PBMCs cultured with SARS-CoV-2 spike peptides, taken before COVID-19 vaccination. What the cell subset or site label conveys for this sample: SARS-CoV-2 spike overlapping peptide pool stimulation. All receptors come from a human donor who received a COVID-19 vaccine.

The chain couples TRBV5-4 to TRBJ1-5; a weak D match, TRBD1 (5 bases). The CDR3 loop spans 15 amino acids. Trimming took 0 bases from V and 7 from J, leaving 14 bases between them. Per germline, CDR1 SGHNT and CDR2 YYREEE (reference sequence). The CDR3 region has the DNA TGTGCCAGCAGCTTGGACCCGGGGGGGGAGCAGCCCCAGCATTTT. It specifies CASSLDPGGEQPQHF.

This clone has just a few counts. CDR3 DNA sequence: TGCGCCAGCAGCGGGGGGACAGGCTCCTACAATGAGCAGTTCTTC. Its protein product is CASSGGTGSYNEQFF. The V gene is TRBV5-1, the J gene TRBJ2-1; TRBD1 agrees at 8 bases. Losses at the gene ends were 4 bases for V and 0 bases for J; bases not matched to a gene: 3. The CDR3 consists of 15 residues. Germline V CDR1 and CDR2: SGHRS, YFSETQ.

The chain uses TRBV21-1 and TRBJ2-2; the table's D call, TRBD1, was not checked against the DNA. TRBV21-1 counts as a pseudogene. The CDR3 loop spans 18 amino acids. Here the CDR3 reads CASSKTSHRGWRTGELFF. The CDR3 DNA is TGTGCCAGCAGCAAAACTTCCCACAGGGGGTGGAGGACCGGGGAGCTGTTTTTT.

This chain links TRBV5-8 with TRBJ2-2, with D hard to call. V lost 3 bases and J 6 bases, leaving 12 bases between the germline ends. Germline CDR1 and CDR2: SGHTS and YDEGEE. The CDR3 extends over 14 amino acids. The CDR3 region has the DNA TGTGCCAGCAGCTGGACCGCCATCGCCGGGGAGCTGTTTTTT. Its protein is CASSWTAIAGELFF. The whole variable domain, remainder taken from reference TRBV5-8 and TRBJ2-2, is EAGVTQSPTHLIKTRGQQATLRCSPISGHTSVYWYQQALGLGLQFLLWYDEGEERNRGNFPPRFSGRQFPNYSSELNVNALELEDSALYLCASSWTAIAGELFFGEGSRLTVL.

The rearrangement links TRBV18 to TRBJ2-1; D uncertain. Trimming took off 0 bases at V and 5 bases at J, with 5 bases between the two ends. Per germline, CDR1 KGHSH and CDR2 LQKENI. The CDR3 runs 13 residues. The CDR3 loop reads CASSPPPDNEQFF. The CDR3 DNA is TGTGCCAGCTCACCACCGCCCGACAATGAGCAGTTCTTC.

This clone was detected once. The genes are TRBV5-1 and TRBJ2-3, with D possibly matching TRBD2 (6 bases). Deletions cut 6 bases from V and 5 bases from J, with 16 bases between. CDR3 size: 14 residues. Germline V gene sequence: CDR1 SGHRS, CDR2 YFSETQ. The CDR3 is CASTDKAGGDTQYF. The CDR3 nucleotides are TGCGCCAGCACCGACAAAGCGGGTGGAGATACGCAGTATTTT.

This clone was seen a few times. The V and J genes are TRBV5-1 and TRBJ1-4; 9 bases agree with TRBD1. The germline CDR1 and CDR2 sequences are SGHRS and YFSETQ. V gave up 4 bases and J gave up 8 bases; unmatched junction bases: 6. CDR3 length equals 14 residues. The CDR3 loop reads CASSRTGVGEKLFF. The CDR3 DNA reads TGCGCCAGCAGCAGGACAGGGGTAGGGGAAAAACTGTTTTTT.

V is TRBV6-1 and J is TRBJ2-5, with D perhaps given as TRBD1 or TRBD2 (6 bases each). Deletions cut 1 base from V and 2 bases from J, with 17 bases between. Germline CDR1 MNHNS, CDR2 SASEGT. The CDR3 is 17 residues long. CDR3 sequence: CASSEELRGGGQETQYF. The DNA of the CDR3 is TGTGCCAGCAGTGAAGAACTGCGTGGAGGGGGTCAAGAGACCCAGTACTTC.

The V gene is TRBV7-6, the J gene TRBJ1-1; D gene ambiguous. The CDR3 runs to 15 residues. The V and J ends lost 6 bases and 1 base respectively, with 15 bases between them. The germline V gene has CDR1 SGHVS and CDR2 FNYEAQ. Here the CDR3 reads CASSSPGTWNTEAFF. The CDR3 bases are TGTGCCAGCAGTTCACCGGGAACCTGGAACACTGAAGCTTTCTTT.

In this sample, this clone turned up a few times. CDR3 sequence: CASRQGLAPTDTQYF. As DNA, the CDR3 is TGCGCCAGCAGACAGGGACTAGCGCCAACAGATACGCAGTATTTT. The chain recombines TRBV5-1 with TRBJ2-3, with TRBD2 identical over 10 bases. CDR3 size: 15 residues. Looked up from germline, CDR1 is SGHRS and CDR2 is YFSETQ. V was pared by 5 bases and J by 3 bases, with 6 bases of the junction left unmatched.

The chain carries TRBV3-1 (or the pseudogene TRBV3-2) and TRBJ1-1; D is unresolved. Germline CDR1 and CDR2: LGHDT and YNNKEL (reference sequence). V shed 1 base and J shed 1 base, with 4 bases lying between them. The CDR3 has 13 amino acids. This chain's CDR3 is CASSQAGNTEAFF. The CDR3 DNA is TGTGCCAGCAGCCAAGCCGGGAACACTGAAGCTTTCTTT.

The chain couples TRBV2 to TRBJ2-5; 9 nucleotides match TRBD1. The CDR3 spans 15 residues. Germline V gives CDR1 SNHLY, CDR2 FYNNEI. V was clipped by 6 bases and J by 0 bases; unmatched bases: 5. The chain's CDR3 is CASRAGTGNQETQYF. The CDR3 DNA follows: TGTGCCAGCAGGGCCGGGACAGGGAACCAAGAGACCCAGTACTTC.

The chain combines TRBV2 with TRBJ1-1, with 8 nucleotides matching TRBD1. CDR1 and CDR2 from the germline V gene are SNHLY and FYNNEI. This CDR3 spans 13 amino acids. Germline trimming cut 5 bases from V and 8 bases from J; bases unmatched to any gene: 7. The CDR3 DNA reads as TGTGCCAGCAGTAAGGAACAGGGGGTAGAAGCTTTCTTT. As protein: CASSKEQGVEAFF.

The chain combines TRBV5-1 with TRBJ2-2; the D gene is possibly TRBD2 (6 bases). CDR1 SGHRS and CDR2 YFSETQ come from the germline V gene. V was cut by 3 bases and J by 8 bases, with 20 bases left in between. This CDR3 is built from 16 residues. The CDR3 region has the DNA TGCGCCAGCAGCTCAAAGTTGGGACTGGACGTAGGGGAGCTGTTTTTT. It codes for CASSSKLGLDVGELFF.

This chain uses TRBV5-1 with TRBJ1-1, with TRBD1 matching 7 bases. CDR3 length: 14 amino acids. The germline gives CDR1 SGHRS, CDR2 YFSETQ. The ends lost 4 bases at V and 11 bases at J; junction bases unmatched: 14. The CDR3 bases are TGCGCCAGCAGCATCTCCACAGGGGAGCTTCGCGCTTTCTTT. Translating gives CASSISTGELRAFF.

This chain joins TRBV6-2 or TRBV6-3 and TRBJ2-5; D is undetermined. Trimming stripped 0 bases from V and 4 bases from J, with 12 bases between. There are 15 residues in the CDR3. Germline V gene data show CDR1 as MNHEY and CDR2 as SVGEGT. The CDR3 sequence: CASSYSGSGGETQYF. The CDR3 nucleotides are TGTGCCAGCAGTTACTCCGGGTCGGGCGGAGAGACCCAGTACTTC.

The CDR3 DNA is TGTGCCAGCAGCCAAGATAATACAGTTGGGGGCAACTATAATTCACCCCTCCACTTT. It codes for CASSQDNTVGGNYNSPLHF. The V gene is TRBV3-1 (or the pseudogene TRBV3-2), the J gene TRBJ1-6, with D perhaps TRBD1 (6 bases). This CDR3 comprises 19 residues. CDR1 and CDR2 from the germline V gene are LGHDT and YNNKEL (reference sequence). Trimming removed 0 bases at V and 3 bases at J, with 18 bases between.

The chain has TRBV19 and TRBJ2-2; 10 bases fit TRBD1. CDR3 length: 17 amino acids. Losses at the gene ends were 5 bases for V and 5 bases for J; bases not matched to a gene: 11. CDR1 and CDR2 from the germline V gene are LNHDA and SQIVND (reference sequence). The chain's CDR3 is CASSSVTGGARTGELFF. The CDR3 nucleotides are TGTGCCAGTAGTTCTGTGACAGGGGGCGCGCGGACCGGGGAGCTGTTTTTT.

CDR3 bases: TGCGCCAGCAGCGAGAACACGGGACAGCTAATCACAGATACGCAGTATTTT. Translating gives CASSENTGQLITDTQYF. The V gene is TRBV5-1, the J gene TRBJ2-3; TRBD1 aligns across 7 bases. From germline, CDR1 is SGHRS and CDR2 YFSETQ. This CDR3 is 17 amino acids long. The V and J ends lost 4 bases and 2 bases, in that order; junction bases with no gene match: 13.

The V call is TRBV7-9, the J call TRBJ1-4; no clear D. The ends were cut back, 1 base at V and 7 bases at J, with 7 bases in the middle. The germline V gene has CDR1 SEHNR and CDR2 FQNEAQ (reference sequence). The CDR3 totals 13 residues. The CDR3 reads CASSLDLVEKLFF. In DNA, the CDR3 is TGTGCCAGCAGCTTAGACTTAGTTGAAAAACTGTTTTTT.

This clone was detected only a few times. The chain carries TRBV9 and TRBJ2-2; 10 bases agree with TRBD2. Germline lookup yields CDR1 SGDLS and CDR2 YYNGEE. This CDR3 is 17 amino acids long. The V segment lost 4 bases and the J segment 1 base; nucleotides outside the gene matches: 7. CDR3 loop: CASSPQRLAGNTGELFF. Here the CDR3 DNA reads TGTGCCAGCAGCCCCCAAAGACTAGCGGGGAACACCGGGGAGCTGTTTTTT.

The chain joins TRBV6-5 to TRBJ1-1; D might be TRBD1 (5 bases). Germline V gene sequence: CDR1 MNHEY, CDR2 SVGAGI. The V gene lost 5 bases and the J gene lost 5 bases, with 18 bases spanning the gap. The CDR3 is 15 amino acids. As DNA, the CDR3 is TGTGCCAGCAGTCAACAGGACCCGGTTAGGACTGAAGCTTTCTTT. It specifies CASSQQDPVRTEAFF.

This CDR3 reads CASSQFWTDNTGELFF. Written as DNA, the CDR3 is TGTGCCAGCAGCCAATTTTGGACAGATAACACCGGGGAGCTGTTTTTT. The genes are TRBV6-4 and TRBJ2-2; a weak D match, TRBD1 (6 bases). The ends were cut back, 6 bases at V and 2 bases at J, with 16 bases in the middle. CDR3 length: 16 amino acids. Germline V lookup: CDR1 MRHNA, CDR2 SNTAGT.

This rearrangement joins TRBV7-2 to TRBJ2-7; 11 positions match TRBD1. Per the germline V gene, CDR1 is SGHTA and CDR2 is FQGNSA. The CDR3 covers 15 residues. Trimming removed 1 base from V and 5 bases from J; junction bases left unmatched: 4. The CDR3 sequence: CASSLVGTGGHEQYV. CDR3 DNA: TGTGCCAGCAGCTTAGTAGGGACAGGGGGACACGAGCAGTACGTC.

The rearrangement uses TRBV30 and TRBJ1-6; 9 bases fit TRBD1. CDR3 size: 14 residues. CDR1 and CDR2 (germline): GTSNPN, SVGIG (reference sequence). V dropped 5 bases and J dropped 6; count of bases not matched to a gene: 5. CDR3 amino acids: CAWERTGANSPLHF. As DNA, the CDR3 is TGTGCCTGGGAAAGGACAGGGGCTAATTCACCCCTCCACTTT.

DNA of the CDR3: TGCGCCAGCAGCCAGGAACTAGCCGGAGGAGATACGCAGTATTTT. Translating gives CASSQELAGGDTQYF. The chain links TRBV4-1 to TRBJ2-3, with D possibly being TRBD2 (6 bases). The V end was cut by 3 bases, the J end by 5 bases, with 15 bases between. Germline loops: CDR1 MGHRA, CDR2 YSYEKL. This CDR3 has 15 residues.